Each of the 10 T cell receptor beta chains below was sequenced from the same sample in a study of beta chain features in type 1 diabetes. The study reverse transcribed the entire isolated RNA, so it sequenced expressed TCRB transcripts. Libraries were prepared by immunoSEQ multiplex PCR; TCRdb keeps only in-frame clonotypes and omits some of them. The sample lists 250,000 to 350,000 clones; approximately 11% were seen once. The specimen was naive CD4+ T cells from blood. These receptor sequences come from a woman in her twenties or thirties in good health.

The CDR3 loop is CASSEQSGFREGYTF. DNA for the CDR3: TGTGCCAGCAGTGAACAATCGGGGTTCAGAGAAGGCTACACCTTC. This rearrangement joins TRBV2 to TRBJ1-2; D is ambiguous. The germline V and J ends were trimmed by 2 bases and 8 bases, with 18 bases remaining between them. The V gene's germline CDR1 is SNHLY and CDR2 FYNNEI. The length of the CDR3 is 15 residues.

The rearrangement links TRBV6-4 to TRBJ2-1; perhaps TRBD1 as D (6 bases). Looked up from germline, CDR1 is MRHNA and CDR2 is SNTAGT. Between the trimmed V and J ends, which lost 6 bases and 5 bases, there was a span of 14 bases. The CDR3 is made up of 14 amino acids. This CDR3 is CASSRTDTNNEQFF. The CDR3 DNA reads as TGTGCCAGCAGCAGGACAGATACAAACAATGAGCAGTTCTTC.

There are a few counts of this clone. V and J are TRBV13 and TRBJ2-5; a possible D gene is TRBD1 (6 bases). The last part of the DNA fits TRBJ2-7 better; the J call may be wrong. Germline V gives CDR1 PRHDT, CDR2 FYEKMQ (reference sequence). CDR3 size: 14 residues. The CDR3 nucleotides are TGTGCCAGCAGCTCACCGACAGGATCCTACGAGCAGTACTTC. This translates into CASSSPTGSYEQYF.

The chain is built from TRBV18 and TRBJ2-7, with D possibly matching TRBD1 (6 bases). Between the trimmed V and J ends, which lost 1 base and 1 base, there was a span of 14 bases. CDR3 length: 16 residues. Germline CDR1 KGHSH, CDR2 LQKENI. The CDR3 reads CASSPLQGPASYEQYF. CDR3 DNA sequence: TGTGCCAGCTCACCACTACAGGGCCCTGCTTCCTACGAGCAGTACTTC.

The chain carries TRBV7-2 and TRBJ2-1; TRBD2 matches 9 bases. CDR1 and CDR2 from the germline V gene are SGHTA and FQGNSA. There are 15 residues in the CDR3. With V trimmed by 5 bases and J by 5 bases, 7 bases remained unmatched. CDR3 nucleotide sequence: TGTGCCAGCAGCGTCTCTCGACTAGCGGACAATGAGCAGTTCTTC. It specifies CASSVSRLADNEQFF.

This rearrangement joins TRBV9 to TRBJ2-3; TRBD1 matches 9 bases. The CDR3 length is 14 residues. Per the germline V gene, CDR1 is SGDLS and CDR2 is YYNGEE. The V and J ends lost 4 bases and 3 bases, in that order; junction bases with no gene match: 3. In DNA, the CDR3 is TGTGCCAGCAGCCTCGGACAGGGGACAGATACGCAGTATTTT. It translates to CASSLGQGTDTQYF.

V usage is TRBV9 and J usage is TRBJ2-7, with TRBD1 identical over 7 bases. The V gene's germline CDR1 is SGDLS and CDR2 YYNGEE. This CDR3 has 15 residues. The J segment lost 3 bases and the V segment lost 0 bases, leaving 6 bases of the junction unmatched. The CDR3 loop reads CASSVEAGGVYEQYF. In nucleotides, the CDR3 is TGTGCCAGCAGCGTAGAGGCAGGGGGTGTCTACGAGCAGTACTTC.

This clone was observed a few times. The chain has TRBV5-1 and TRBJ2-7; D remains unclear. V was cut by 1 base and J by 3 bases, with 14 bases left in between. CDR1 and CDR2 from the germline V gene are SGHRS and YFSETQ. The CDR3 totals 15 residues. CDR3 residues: CASSLFGSENYEQYF. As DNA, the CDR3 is TGCGCCAGCAGCTTGTTTGGCAGCGAAAACTACGAGCAGTACTTC.

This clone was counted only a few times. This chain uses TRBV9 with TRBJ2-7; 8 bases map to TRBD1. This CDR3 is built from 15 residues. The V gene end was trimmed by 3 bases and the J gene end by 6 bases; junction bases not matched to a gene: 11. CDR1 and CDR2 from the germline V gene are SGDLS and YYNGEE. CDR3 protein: CASSAQHPTGGEQYF. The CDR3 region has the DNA TGTGCCAGCAGCGCCCAACACCCCACAGGGGGCGAGCAGTACTTC. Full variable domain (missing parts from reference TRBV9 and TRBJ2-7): DSGVTQTPKHLITATGQRVTLRCSPRSGDLSVYWYQQSLDQGLQFLIQYYNGEERAKGNILERFSAQQFPDLHSELNLSSLELGDSALYFCASSAQHPTGGEQYFGPGTRLTVT.

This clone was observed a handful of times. The CDR3 bases are TGTGCCAGCAGCCCACGCGGGAGTTGGGAGACCCAGTACTTC. It encodes CASSPRGSWETQYF. The chain is built from TRBV5-4 and TRBJ2-5; 7 bases are shared with TRBD2. With 4 bases clipped from V and 5 bases from J, the junction kept 8 bases outside the gene matches. The CDR3 is 14 amino acids. Germline loops: CDR1 SGHNT, CDR2 YYREEE (reference sequence).